The rows below give T cell receptor beta chains drawn from one sample of a study of blood T cell repertoires in COVID-19. Produced via immunoSEQ multiplex PCR; TCRdb's table is partial and in-frame only. The data show 250,000 to 350,000 clones, with more than 90% seen just once and around 18% held by the top ten. Sequenced: PBMCs or T cells enriched from blood (not recorded which). The receptors come from a woman aged 30 to 39 who had recovered from COVID-19. Each CDR3 is given with its conserved first and last residue. A D gene is named only where the DNA matches it firmly. Only some rows state a clone size, as once, few, many or a class for expanded clones.

j_call | clone_size | d_call | v_call | cdr3_aa | cdr3_nt
TRBJ1-5 | NA | NA | TRBV4-1 | CASSQQWGYNQPQHF | TGCGCCAGCAGCCAGCAATGGGGCTACAATCAGCCCCAGCATTTT
TRBJ1-2 | NA | NA | TRBV5-3 | CARSLDADWTKSGYTF | TGTGCCAGAAGCTTGGACGCGGACTGGACGAAATCTGGCTACACCTTC
TRBJ1-1 | NA | NA | TRBV20-1 | CSASGGGGTEAFF | TGCAGTGCTAGTGGGGGCGGGGGCACTGAAGCTTTCTTT
TRBJ2-1 | NA | TRBD1 | TRBV29-1 | CSVVDRGLSYNEQFF | TGCAGCGTTGTGGACAGGGGGCTATCCTACAATGAGCAGTTCTTC
TRBJ1-6 | NA | NA | TRBV9 | CASSVDVSSYNSPLHF | TGTGCCAGCAGCGTAGATGTGAGCTCCTATAATTCACCCCTCCACTTT
TRBJ2-3 | NA | TRBD1 | TRBV28 | CASSLWQGALGTDTQYF | TGTGCCAGCAGTTTATGGCAGGGGGCGTTGGGCACAGATACGCAGTATTTT
TRBJ1-5 | few | NA | TRBV28 | CASSLYRADEPQHF | TGTGCCAGCAGTTTATACAGGGCTGACGAGCCCCAGCATTTT
TRBJ2-2 | NA | NA | TRBV5-1 | CASSPGVSGELFF | TGCGCCAGCAGCCCGGGGGTGTCCGGGGAGCTGTTTTTT
TRBJ1-5 | NA | NA | TRBV7-8 | CASSLAGGAGQPQHF | TGTGCCAGCAGCTTAGCCGGGGGGGCGGGTCAGCCCCAGCATTTT
TRBJ2-1 | NA | TRBD1 | TRBV28 | CASTLGTEGEQFF | TGTGCCAGCACCCTCGGGACAGAGGGTGAGCAGTTCTTC
TRBJ2-5 | NA | NA | TRBV20-1 | CSAASRAQYF | TGCAGTGCTGCCTCTCGGGCCCAGTACTTC
TRBJ1-5 | NA | NA | TRBV28 | CASSLSENLLPQHF | TGTGCCAGCAGTTTGTCCGAGAACCTTCTTCCCCAGCATTTT
TRBJ1-1 | NA | TRBD1 | TRBV5-1 | CASRTNTGATEAFF | TGCGCCAGCAGAACAAACACAGGGGCCACTGAAGCTTTCTTT
TRBJ2-4 | NA | NA | TRBV29-1 | CSVGTSLLAKNIQYF | TGCAGCGTTGGGACTTCACTTCTAGCCAAAAACATTCAGTACTTC
TRBJ2-5 | NA | NA | TRBV9 | CASSAYAGYQETQYF | TGTGCCAGCAGCGCCTACGCAGGGTATCAGGAGACCCAGTACTTC
TRBJ2-7 | NA | TRBD1 | TRBV11-3 | CASSFRQGVSYEQYF | TGTGCCAGCAGCTTCCGACAGGGAGTCTCCTACGAGCAGTACTTC
TRBJ2-1 | NA | NA | TRBV28 | CASRGGGVVNEQFF | TGTGCCAGCAGGGGAGGAGGAGTCGTAAATGAGCAGTTCTTC
TRBJ1-2 | NA | NA | TRBV19 | CASSPGGGYYGYTF | TGTGCCAGTAGCCCGGGGGGTGGATACTATGGCTACACCTTC
TRBJ2-7 | once | NA | TRBV24-1 | CATSDEGEQYF | TGTGCCACCAGTGATGAGGGCGAGCAGTACTTC
TRBJ1-1 | NA | NA | TRBV12-3/TRBV12-4 | CASINQAGTEAFF | TGTGCCAGCATCAACCAGGCGGGCACTGAAGCTTTCTTT
TRBJ1-5 | NA | TRBD1 | TRBV6-6 | CASSYRTGNQPQHF | TGTGCCAGCAGTTACCGGACAGGGAATCAGCCCCAGCATTTT
TRBJ2-2 | NA | NA | TRBV6-4 | CASSPTGTTNTGELFF | TGTGCCAGCAGTCCTACCGGGACAACTAACACCGGGGAGCTGTTTTTT
TRBJ2-1 | NA | NA | TRBV9 | CASSEENYNEQFF | TGTGCCAGCAGCGAAGAGAATTACAATGAGCAGTTCTTC
TRBJ2-6 | NA | NA | TRBV29-1 | CSVERRGRSDGANVLTF | TGCAGCGTTGAACGGAGGGGGCGTTCGGATGGGGCCAACGTCCTGACTTTC
TRBJ2-4 | NA | TRBD2 | TRBV18 | CASSPGLAGQNIQYF | TGTGCCAGCTCCCCCGGACTAGCGGGCCAAAACATTCAGTACTTC
TRBJ1-1 | once | NA | TRBV3-1/TRBV3-2 | CASSHLIGGGAFF | TGTGCCAGCAGCCACTTAATCGGGGGAGGGGCTTTCTTT